The table lists the clone carrying this TCR beta chain with a few counts. Mismatch with germline at one junction end may stem from a read error. This entry belongs to a study of regulatory T cells in long-lasting Graves disease. According to the study, TCR beta libraries were built with iRepertoire HTBI primers and CDR3-region Arm-PCR. In TCRdb, the multiplex PCR reads were re-called with MiXCR into one record per CDR3 protein. The sample records about 430,000 distinct CDR3 sequences, 15% being singletons. Time point indicated: newly diagnosed GD, antithyroid drugs for less than 3 months. Following extraction of RNA from PBMCs, that RNA was used to make the TCR library. The CDR3 consists of 17 residues. CDR1 and CDR2 (germline): MNHEY, SMNVEV (reference sequence). The data were also submitted as part of a second study, on T cells in Graves' hyperthyroidism and ophthalmopathy.

The sequenced sample was peripheral blood mononuclear cells (PBMCs), obtained at new diagnosis, from a patient treated with antithyroid drugs. This receptor was identified in a woman aged 40 to 55 with Graves disease. The chain employs TRBV27 and TRBJ1-6; no reliable D call. The CDR3 DNA is TGTGCCAGCAGTTTCACCTCTGAGAGCTCCTATAATTCACCCCCCCACTTT. It yields the protein CASSFTSESSYNSPPHF.